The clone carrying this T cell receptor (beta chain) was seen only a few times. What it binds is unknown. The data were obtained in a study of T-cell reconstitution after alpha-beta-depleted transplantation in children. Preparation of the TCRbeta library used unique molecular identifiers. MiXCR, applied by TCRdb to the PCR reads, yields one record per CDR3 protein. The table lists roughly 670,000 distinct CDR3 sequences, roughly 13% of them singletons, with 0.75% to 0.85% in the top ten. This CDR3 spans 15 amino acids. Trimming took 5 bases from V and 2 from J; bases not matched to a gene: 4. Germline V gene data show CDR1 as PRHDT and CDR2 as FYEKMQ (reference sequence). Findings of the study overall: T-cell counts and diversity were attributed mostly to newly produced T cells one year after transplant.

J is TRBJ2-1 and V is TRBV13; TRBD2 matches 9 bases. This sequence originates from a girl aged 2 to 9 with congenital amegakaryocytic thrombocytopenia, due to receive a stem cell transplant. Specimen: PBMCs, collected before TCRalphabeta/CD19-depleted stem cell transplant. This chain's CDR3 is CASSRGTSPYNEQFF. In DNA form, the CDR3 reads TGTGCCAGCAGCCGTGGGACTAGCCCCTACAATGAGCAGTTCTTC. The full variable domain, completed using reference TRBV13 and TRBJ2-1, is AAGVIQSPRHLIKEKRETATLKCYPIPRHDTVYWYQQGPGQDPQFLISFYEKMQSDKGSIPDRFSAQQFSDYHSELNMSSLELGDSALYFCASSRGTSPYNEQFFGPGTRLTVL.